The 23 T cell receptor beta chains listed next were all sequenced from one sample in a study of vaccination effects on CD4 cells after COVID-19. The data were produced by immunoSEQ multiplex PCR, yet TCRdb's version contains in-frame clones alone and is incomplete. The table records 20,000 to 25,000 clones, under 75% of them present only once. Pools of viral peptides were used by the ViraFEST assay to expand antigen-specific CD4+ T cells ahead of sequencing. Cultured cells yielded isolated CD4+ T cells after 10 days. Nucleocapsid antibodies were negative in the vaccine recipients, who had never had SARS-CoV-2 infection. For these receptors, no antigen is known. Sequencing was performed on CD4+ T cells from PBMCs cultured with HCoV-NL63 spike peptides, taken before COVID-19 vaccination. The receptors originated from a human donor who received a COVID-19 vaccine.

This clone was seen more than once but under ten times. The V and J genes are TRBV5-1 and TRBJ2-1, with 15 nucleotides matching TRBD2. The CDR3 has 18 residues. Trimming took 8 bases from V and 5 from J; bases not matched to a gene: 14. The V gene's germline CDR1 is SGHRS and CDR2 YFSETQ. The CDR3 region has the DNA TGCGCCAGGGTAGAAAAGGGACTAGCGGGAGGTGGAGACAATGAGCAGTTCTTC. It is translated as CARVEKGLAGGGDNEQFF.

This clone occurred once. The V call is TRBV3-1 (or the pseudogene TRBV3-2), the J call TRBJ2-1; D is unclear. This CDR3 is built from 14 residues. Germline V gene sequence: CDR1 LGHDT, CDR2 YNNKEL (reference sequence). V was clipped by 5 bases and J by 7 bases, with 15 bases between them. The CDR3 DNA is TGTGCCAGCAGCAGCAACCTTAACACTAATGAGCAGTTCTTC. Protein sequence: CASSSNLNTNEQFF.

The chain is built from TRBV3-1 (or the pseudogene TRBV3-2) and TRBJ2-5; D ambiguous. This CDR3 is 15 amino acids long. V was pared by 2 bases and J by 5 bases, with 15 bases between. CDR1 is LGHDT, CDR2 YNNKEL, per germline (reference sequence). CDR3 nucleotides: TGTGCCAGCAGCCAAACGCGGATAAAATGGGAGACCCAGTACTTC. Residues: CASSQTRIKWETQYF.

This chain uses TRBV10-1 with TRBJ2-1, with D unresolved. The length of the CDR3 is 12 residues. Germline CDR1 and CDR2: WNHNN and SYGVQD (reference sequence). Trimming pared 9 bases from V and 6 bases from J, leaving 12 bases between. The CDR3 sequence is CASQRPANEQFF. CDR3 DNA sequence: TGCGCCAGTCAACGGCCGGCCAATGAGCAGTTCTTC.

The chain recombines TRBV6-1 with TRBJ1-2; weak D call: TRBD1 (6 bases). Germline CDR1 MNHNS, CDR2 SASEGT. There are 15 residues in the CDR3. Trimming left V 2 bases short and J 3 bases short, with 13 bases between. As DNA, the CDR3 is TGTGCCAGCAGTGAAATTCCAGGGGACTACTATGGCTACACCTTC. Its translation is CASSEIPGDYYGYTF.

This rearrangement joins TRBV6-4 to TRBJ2-7, with D perhaps assigned TRBD1 or TRBD2 (6 bases each). This CDR3 comprises 17 residues. V lost 0 bases to trimming and J lost 2 bases, with 17 bases between them. Germline loops: CDR1 MRHNA, CDR2 SNTAGT. DNA for the CDR3: TGTGCCAGCAGTGACTCGCCGGACGGGGGCGACACCTACGAGCAGTACTTC. It codes for CASSDSPDGGDTYEQYF.

The rearrangement links TRBV6-5 to TRBJ1-5, with D unclear. The CDR3 is made up of 13 amino acids. Germline V gene sequence: CDR1 MNHEY, CDR2 SVGAGI. Trimming removed 0 bases from V and 4 bases from J, with 4 bases in between. The CDR3 DNA sequence: TGTGCCAGCAGTTACTCTGAAAATCAGCCCCAGCATTTT. This gives the protein CASSYSENQPQHF.

The chain couples TRBV6-6 to TRBJ1-2; TRBD1 matches 7 bases. This CDR3 is 14 amino acids long. The ends lost 6 bases at V and 7 bases at J; junction bases unmatched: 11. The V gene's germline CDR1 is MNHNY and CDR2 SVGAGI (reference sequence). The CDR3 sequence: CASSTRGGSFGYTF. The CDR3 region has the DNA TGTGCCAGCAGCACCAGGGGGGGCTCTTTTGGCTACACCTTC.

This clone was seen more than once but under ten times. The chain couples TRBV7-9 to TRBJ2-2, with unresolved D. The germline CDR1 and CDR2 sequences are SEHNR and FQNEAQ (reference sequence). The CDR3 contains 15 residues. V dropped 3 bases and J dropped 0 bases, with 8 bases sitting between them. The CDR3 is CASSLDGSNTGELFF. The CDR3, as DNA: TGTGCCAGCAGCTTGGACGGATCGAACACCGGGGAGCTGTTTTTT. Based on the CDR3 plus reference TRBV7-9 and TRBJ2-2, the full variable domain is DTGVSQNPRHKITKRGQNVTFRCDPISEHNRLYWYRQTLGQGPEFLTYFQNEAQLEKSRLLSDRFSAERPKGSFSTLEIQRTEQGDSAMYLCASSLDGSNTGELFFGEGSRLTVL.

The CDR3 reads CSVDQSGQNTEAFF. DNA of the CDR3: TGCAGCGTTGACCAATCGGGACAGAACACTGAAGCTTTCTTT. The chain is built from TRBV29-1 and TRBJ1-1, with D tentatively TRBD1 (6 bases). In germline, CDR1 is SQVTM, CDR2 ANQGSEA. Between the trimmed V and J ends, which lost 3 bases and 1 base, there was a span of 12 bases. This CDR3 has 14 residues.

The sample holds one count of this clone. The CDR3 DNA sequence: TGTGCCAGCAGCTTAGTATACGGGAACTATGGCTACACCTTC. Its translation is CASSLVYGNYGYTF. The chain carries TRBV7-2 and TRBJ1-2, with unresolved D. CDR1 SGHTA and CDR2 FQGNSA come from the germline V gene. V dropped 1 base and J dropped 2 bases, with 8 bases sitting between them. The CDR3 is made up of 14 amino acids.

The CDR3 region has the DNA TGTGCCAGCAGTTCGAGACTGTTCACAGATACGCAGTATTTT. It translates to CASSSRLFTDTQYF. This rearrangement joins TRBV7-9 to TRBJ2-3; no definite D call. The CDR3 totals 14 residues. The V gene lost 6 bases and the J gene lost 2 bases, with 12 bases spanning the gap. Germline assignment: CDR1 SEHNR and CDR2 FQNEAQ (reference sequence).

V gene TRBV18 combines with J gene TRBJ1-6; 9 positions agree with TRBD1. The J segment lost 8 bases and the V segment lost 5 bases, leaving 4 bases of the junction unmatched. Germline V lookup: CDR1 KGHSH, CDR2 LQKENI. The CDR3 runs 14 residues. This chain's CDR3 is CASSGTGLYSPLHF. The CDR3 DNA reads as TGTGCCAGCTCAGGGACAGGGTTGTATTCACCCCTCCACTTT.

The rearrangement uses TRBV6-1 and TRBJ1-4; D is ambiguous. With 0 bases removed from V and 7 bases from J, the gap between germline ends came to 18 bases. Germline V gene sequence: CDR1 MNHNS, CDR2 SASEGT. The CDR3 loop spans 17 amino acids. The CDR3 loop is CASSEATFGGGGEKLFF. For the CDR3, the DNA is TGTGCCAGCAGTGAAGCCACGTTTGGAGGCGGCGGTGAAAAACTGTTTTTT.

V and J are TRBV7-8 and TRBJ2-5; 11 positions match TRBD2. With V trimmed by 1 base and J by 5 bases, 6 bases remained unmatched. Looked up from germline, CDR1 is SGHVS and CDR2 is FQNEAQ. The CDR3 is made up of 16 amino acids. CDR3 sequence (DNA): TGTGCCAGCAGCTTAGTGATTCTAGCGGGAGGTGAGACCCAGTACTTC. Residues: CASSLVILAGGETQYF.

The rearrangement joins TRBV7-2 to TRBJ2-6; D gene unclear. V lost 2 bases to trimming and J lost 2 bases, with 10 bases between them. The germline CDR1 and CDR2 sequences are SGHTA and FQGNSA. The CDR3 consists of 16 residues. The CDR3: CASSLSSKAGANVLTF. The DNA of the CDR3 is TGTGCCAGCAGCTTATCGAGCAAAGCTGGGGCCAACGTCCTGACTTTC.

This CDR3 reads CASSSTGGRGANVLTF. As DNA, the CDR3 is TGTGCCAGCAGCTCGACTGGCGGGCGGGGGGCCAACGTCCTGACTTTC. The gene calls are TRBV7-9 and TRBJ2-6; possible D gene TRBD2, 5 bases. Trimming took 4 bases from V and 4 from J, leaving 14 bases between them. In germline, CDR1 is SEHNR, CDR2 FQNEAQ (reference sequence). The CDR3 contains 16 residues.

This rearrangement joins TRBV3-1 (or the pseudogene TRBV3-2) to TRBJ1-3; D gene unclear. Trimming cost V 4 bases and J 3 bases, with 10 bases left between them. Germline CDR1 LGHDT, CDR2 YNNKEL (reference sequence). The CDR3 covers 14 residues. The CDR3, as DNA: TGTGCCAGCAGCCCGTCGGTGGTTGGAAACACCATATATTTT. It encodes CASSPSVVGNTIYF.

The CDR3 region is CASSIIAGHGRKTEAFF. The CDR3 nucleotides are TGTGCCAGCAGTATTATTGCAGGGCACGGTAGAAAAACTGAAGCTTTCTTT. The chain recombines TRBV28 with TRBJ1-1; perhaps TRBD1 as D (5 bases). This CDR3 has 17 residues. Germline V gives CDR1 MDHEN, CDR2 SYDVKM. The ends were cut back, 5 bases at V and 5 bases at J, with 24 bases in the middle.

This chain joins TRBV27 and TRBJ2-1; D is perhaps TRBD2 (6 bases). The germline V and J ends were trimmed by 11 bases and 6 bases, with 23 bases remaining between them. The CDR3 is made up of 15 amino acids. Germline CDR1 and CDR2: MNHEY and SMNVEV (reference sequence). CDR3 DNA sequence: TGTGCCTCCGCCCCGCGGGACCTGCCCGGCAATGAGCAGTTCTTC. It translates to CASAPRDLPGNEQFF.

This chain joins TRBV24-1 and TRBJ2-1, with D maybe TRBD2 (6 bases). From germline, CDR1 is KGHDR and CDR2 SFDVKD. V lost 9 bases and J lost 10, with 12 bases in between. The CDR3 is 11 residues long. CDR3 DNA: TGTGCCACCTCGCTCGGGAGCGAGCAGTTCTTC. Encoded protein: CATSLGSEQFF.

The chain has TRBV2 and TRBJ2-3, with D hard to call. The germline V gene has CDR1 SNHLY and CDR2 FYNNEI. The CDR3 consists of 14 residues. Trimming left V 2 bases short and J 6 bases short, with 12 bases between. CDR3 residues: CASSEFLFEDTQYF. DNA of the CDR3: TGTGCCAGCAGTGAATTCCTTTTCGAGGATACGCAGTATTTT.

The rearrangement links TRBV14 to TRBJ2-1; 8 bases align to TRBD2. CDR3 length equals 17 residues. Germline CDR1 is SGHDN and CDR2 is FVKESK. V was clipped by 0 bases and J by 5 bases; unmatched bases: 9. The CDR3 reads CASSQESSGSYHNEQFF. The CDR3, as DNA: TGTGCCAGCAGCCAAGAATCCAGCGGGAGTTACCACAATGAGCAGTTCTTC.